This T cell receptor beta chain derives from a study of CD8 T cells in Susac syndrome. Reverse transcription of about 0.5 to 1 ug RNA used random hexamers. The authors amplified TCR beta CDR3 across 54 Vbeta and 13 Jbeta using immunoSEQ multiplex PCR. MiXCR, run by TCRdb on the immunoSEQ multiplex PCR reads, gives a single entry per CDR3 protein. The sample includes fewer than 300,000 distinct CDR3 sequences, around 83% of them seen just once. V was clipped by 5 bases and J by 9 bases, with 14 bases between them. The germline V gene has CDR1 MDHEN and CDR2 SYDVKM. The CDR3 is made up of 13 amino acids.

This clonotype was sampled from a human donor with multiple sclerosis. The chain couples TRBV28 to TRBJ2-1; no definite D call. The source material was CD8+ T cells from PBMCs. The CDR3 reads CASSISPVGEQFF. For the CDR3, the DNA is TGTGCCAGCAGTATTAGCCCCGTAGGTGAGCAGTTCTTC.